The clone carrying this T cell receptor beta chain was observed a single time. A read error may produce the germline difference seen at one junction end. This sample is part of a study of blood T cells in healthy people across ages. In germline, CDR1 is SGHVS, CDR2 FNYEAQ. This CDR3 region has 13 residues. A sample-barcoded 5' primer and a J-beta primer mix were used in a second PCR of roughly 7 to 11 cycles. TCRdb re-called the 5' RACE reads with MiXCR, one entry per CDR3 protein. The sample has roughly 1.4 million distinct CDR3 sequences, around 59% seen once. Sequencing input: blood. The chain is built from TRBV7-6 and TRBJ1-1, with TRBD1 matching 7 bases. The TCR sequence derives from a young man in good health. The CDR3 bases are TGTACCAGCAGCTCGACAGGGAGCACTGAAGCTTTCTTT. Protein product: CTSSSTGSTEAFF.